The 5 T cell receptor beta chains below come from one sample, sequenced in a study of Tregs in tolerant kidney transplant recipients. This table comes from immunoSEQ multiplex PCR, and its TCRdb copy is limited to in-frame clones, with some not included. Its table lists roughly 48,000 clones. Specimen: CD4+ T cells from blood, collected before the transplant. The receptors originated from a human donor who received a combined kidney and bone marrow transplant.

As to this clone: With the read ending 3 residues before the CDR3 end, the germline J gene is used to fill in that end. V is TRBV20-1 and J is TRBJ2-3, with 8 bases lining up with TRBD2. Trimming removed 6 bases from V and 8 bases from J; junction bases left unmatched: 7. The CDR3 extends over 12 amino acids. Per germline, CDR1 DFQATT and CDR2 SNEGSKA (reference sequence). CDR3 DNA (partial): TGCAGTGCCACCCGGGGGGGAAGTACG. Translated: CSATRGGST. The full CDR3 reads CSATRGGSTQYF.

As regards this clone: Read sequence stops 3 residues before the CDR3 end, and the germline J gene provides the missing end. The V and J genes are TRBV7-3 and TRBJ2-5, with D unclear. This CDR3 is 13 amino acids long. Trimming left V 5 bases short and J 5 bases short, with 12 bases between. Germline V gene lookup returns CDR1 SGHTA and CDR2 FQGTGA. The part of the CDR3 DNA that was read is TGTGCCAGCAGCCAAAGAGTACGGGAGACC. Encoded protein: CASSQRVRET. The full CDR3 is CASSQRVRETQYF.

As to this clone: Read sequence stops 3 residues before the CDR3 end, and the germline J gene provides the missing end. The chain couples TRBV5-4 to TRBJ2-6; 8 positions agree with TRBD2. This CDR3 is 15 amino acids long. Losses at the gene ends were 4 bases for V and 2 bases for J; bases not matched to a gene: 2. The germline V gene has CDR1 SGHNT and CDR2 YYREEE (reference sequence). Incomplete CDR3 DNA: TGTGCCAGCAGCCCGGGGGGGCCTGGGGCCAACGTC. Amino acid sequence: CASSPGGPGANV. The entire CDR3 sequence reads CASSPGGPGANVLTF.

This CDR3 is CSASPLAGGLQETQYF. CDR3 DNA (partial): TGCAGTGCTAGCCCCCTAGCGGGAGGTCTCCAAGAGACC. V usage is TRBV20-1 and J usage is TRBJ2-5; the match to TRBD2 covers 11 bases. With the read ending 3 residues before the CDR3 end, the germline J gene is used to fill in that end. V lost 3 bases and J lost 1; bases outside the gene matches: 7. The germline gives CDR1 DFQATT, CDR2 SNEGSKA (reference sequence). CDR3 length: 16 amino acids.

Worth noting for this clone: The CDR3 extends 3 residues past the end of the read, so its final part is completed from the germline J gene. The V call is TRBV20-1, the J call TRBJ2-5; TRBD2 matches 10 bases. The length of the CDR3 is 12 residues. Trimming at V came to 8 bases and at J to 3 bases, leaving 3 bases not matched to a gene. CDR1 DFQATT and CDR2 SNEGSKA come from the germline V gene (reference sequence). CDR3 bases read: TGCAGTTCTGGACTAGCGGAAGAGACC. This sequence encodes CSSGLAEET. The whole CDR3 is CSSGLAEETQYF.